This paragraph covers one TCR beta chain sequence. The target antigen is unknown. PCR amplification relied on 60 Vbeta primers (plus 13 Jbeta primers). Per the original methods: There were around 77 million unique TCR beta chains by a later count, and some 11 million of them were shared. Generated by immunoSEQ multiplex PCR, the TCRdb table keeps only in-frame clones and is missing some. V, J and clone size were drawn from that table, and D and trimming were deduced from the DNA. This table holds roughly 110,000 clones, under 80% found once. This record belongs to a study of cytomegalovirus exposure and HLA in healthy donors. Study-wide findings and caveats: A later analysis associated approximately 17,000 TCR beta sequences with HLA alleles at a 0.05 false discovery rate. The study labeled more than 150 TCR beta chains cytomegalovirus-associated.

Germline lookup yields CDR1 GTSNPN and CDR2 SVGIG (reference sequence). The CDR3 is 14 amino acids. V trimming: 0 bases; J trimming: 7 bases; junction bases outside the gene matches: 4. Sequences were obtained from PBMCs. This TCR derives from a woman aged 40 to 50 in good health and CMV-seropositive. This chain uses TRBV30 with TRBJ2-7; 12 nucleotides line up with TRBD1. CDR3 bases: TGTGCCTGGAGTGTAGGGACAGGGGGCTGGGAGCAGTACTTC. Translating it yields CAWSVGTGGWEQYF.